Described below is a single T cell receptor (delta chain) sequence and its context. Its antigen is as yet unknown. RNA was extracted from the cells and then reverse transcribed. Multiplex PCR used pooled V-gene forward primers and a constant-region reverse primer to amplify CDR3s. TCRdb re-called the multiplex PCR reads through CATT. In the table there are 70,000 or so delta-chain clones, around 35% of which are singletons. CDR1 and CDR2 from the germline V gene are TSWWSYY and QGS. J was trimmed by 7 bases and V by 0 bases; bases with no gene match: 17. The CDR3 length is 20 residues. This entry comes from a study of Vδ1+ human thymocytes. General study points: Thymic TRG and TRD repertoires appeared highly polyclonal.

The sequence was obtained from a boy younger than two who had congenital heart surgery. Sequences were obtained from Vdelta1+ gamma-delta thymocytes from the thymus. The subset: FACS-sorted CD3+ TCRalphabeta- TCRVdelta1+ TCRVdelta2- thymocytes. J is TRDJ1 and V is TRDV1, with 13 positions matching TRDD3. In DNA, the CDR3 is TGTGCTCTTGGGGAACTACCATTTCCTGTATACTGGGGGATACGAGGTAAACTCATCTTT. Its protein product is CALGELPFPVYWGIRGKLIF.